This T cell receptor beta chain was sequenced for a study of blood T cell repertoires in COVID-19. Assay used: immunoSEQ multiplex PCR; TCRdb lists only in-frame clones, some missing. Of approximately 210,000 clones in the sample, around 90% were seen once. Ages ranged from about 18 to 89 years, with residence in 24 US areas. Germline V lookup: CDR1 LNHNV, CDR2 YYDKDF (reference sequence). This CDR3 is built from 15 residues. The V gene lost 3 bases and the J gene lost 9 bases, with 15 bases spanning the gap. The sequence was collected from a woman between 25 and 40 years old who had recovered from COVID-19. The chain combines TRBV15 with TRBJ1-6; D gene unclear. The sample consisted of PBMCs or T cells enriched from blood (not recorded which). CDR3 DNA sequence: TGTGCCACCAGCAGGGAAGGCGGACGGGGTTCACCCCTCCACTTT. The encoded protein is CATSREGGRGSPLHF.